A selection of T cell receptor beta chains follows, all from one sample in a study of T cell responses to AZD1222 COVID-19 vaccine. Produced via immunoSEQ multiplex PCR; TCRdb's table is partial and in-frame only. The sample holds 100,000 to 150,000 clones; roughly 90% are singletons and the top ten take 3.5% to 4.5%. Specimen: peripheral blood, collected on day 0 of AZD1222 vaccination. The receptors were gathered from an adult in good health. Both conserved end residues are part of each CDR3. A D gene is named only where the DNA matches it firmly. Rows may omit the clone size; those that give it use once, few, many or a size class.

j_gene: TRBJ1-3; v_gene: TRBV6-2/TRBV6-3; abundance: .; d_gene: .; CDR3nt: TGTGCCAGCAGTTACCTCGGTCCTCCGGAAAACACCATATATTTT; CDR3aa: CASSYLGPPENTIYF
j_gene: TRBJ1-6; v_gene: TRBV4-3; abundance: .; d_gene: .; CDR3nt: TGCGCCAGCAGCCTTACGAGGGGTTCACCCCTCCACTTT; CDR3aa: CASSLTRGSPLHF
j_gene: TRBJ2-1; v_gene: TRBV10-1; abundance: .; d_gene: .; CDR3nt: TGCGCCAGCAGTGAGTCGACTGCGCCAGGCCACAATGAGCAGTTCTTC; CDR3aa: CASSESTAPGHNEQFF
j_gene: TRBJ2-4; v_gene: TRBV4-1; abundance: .; d_gene: TRBD1; CDR3nt: TGCGCCAGCAGCCAAGGCAGACAGGGGGCGGGGAACATTCAGTACTTC; CDR3aa: CASSQGRQGAGNIQYF
j_gene: TRBJ2-5; v_gene: TRBV9; abundance: .; d_gene: TRBD2; CDR3nt: TGTGCCAGCAGCTCCATAGCGGGGCGTCAAGAGACCCAGTACTTC; CDR3aa: CASSSIAGRQETQYF
j_gene: TRBJ2-7; v_gene: TRBV7-8; abundance: .; d_gene: TRBD2; CDR3nt: TGTGCCAGCAGCAAACGACCTGATGGTAGCGGGAGTAGGTACGAGCAGTACTTC; CDR3aa: CASSKRPDGSGSRYEQYF
j_gene: TRBJ2-3; v_gene: TRBV13; abundance: .; d_gene: .; CDR3nt: TGTGCCAGCAGCCCCGGCGACGGCACGCAGTATTTT; CDR3aa: CASSPGDGTQYF
j_gene: TRBJ1-1; v_gene: TRBV18; abundance: .; d_gene: .; CDR3nt: TGTGCCAGCTCACCGGGAGGGAACTGGGAAGCTTTCTTT; CDR3aa: CASSPGGNWEAFF
j_gene: TRBJ1-2; v_gene: TRBV3-1/TRBV3-2; abundance: few; d_gene: .; CDR3nt: TGTGCCAGCAGCCAAGCGGGTGCCTATGGCTACACCTTC; CDR3aa: CASSQAGAYGYTF
j_gene: TRBJ2-3; v_gene: TRBV4-3; abundance: .; d_gene: TRBD2; CDR3nt: TGCGCCAGCAGCCAAGATGGTTACAGCGGGGGGGCAACAGATACGCAGTATTTT; CDR3aa: CASSQDGYSGGATDTQYF
j_gene: TRBJ1-1; v_gene: TRBV27; abundance: .; d_gene: .; CDR3nt: TGTGCCAGCAGTCCCCCGGGAGGGCGGGCTTTCTTT; CDR3aa: CASSPPGGRAFF
j_gene: TRBJ2-3; v_gene: TRBV5-4; abundance: once; d_gene: TRBD1; CDR3nt: TGTGCCAGCAGCTTGCGGACAGGTACAGATACGCAGTATTTT; CDR3aa: CASSLRTGTDTQYF
j_gene: TRBJ2-7; v_gene: TRBV10-3; abundance: .; d_gene: .; CDR3nt: TGTGCCATCAGTTTGCCGGGACTTCCCGAGCAGTACTTC; CDR3aa: CAISLPGLPEQYF
j_gene: TRBJ1-3; v_gene: TRBV7-9; abundance: .; d_gene: TRBD1; CDR3nt: TGTGCCAGCAGCTTAGGGACAGGCGGAAACACCATATATTTT; CDR3aa: CASSLGTGGNTIYF
j_gene: TRBJ2-1; v_gene: TRBV5-6; abundance: .; d_gene: .; CDR3nt: TGTGCCAGCAGCTTGACTGACAATGAGCAGTTCTTC; CDR3aa: CASSLTDNEQFF
j_gene: TRBJ1-2; v_gene: TRBV14; abundance: .; d_gene: .; CDR3nt: TGTGCCAGCAGCGGCCGGGACATAGCTAACTATGGCTACACCTTC; CDR3aa: CASSGRDIANYGYTF
j_gene: TRBJ2-7; v_gene: TRBV24-1; abundance: .; d_gene: .; CDR3nt: TGTGCCACCAGTGATACCGACCCCGTGGAGCAGTACTTC; CDR3aa: CATSDTDPVEQYF
j_gene: TRBJ1-1; v_gene: TRBV3-1/TRBV3-2; abundance: once; d_gene: .; CDR3nt: TGTGCCAGCAGCCAAGATTTTCCGGGTTGGCTCGACACTGAAGCTTTCTTT; CDR3aa: CASSQDFPGWLDTEAFF
j_gene: TRBJ2-3; v_gene: TRBV10-3; abundance: .; d_gene: .; CDR3nt: TGTGCCATCAGTGGCCCGTCAGATACGCAGTATTTT; CDR3aa: CAISGPSDTQYF
j_gene: TRBJ1-1; v_gene: TRBV7-9; abundance: .; d_gene: .; CDR3nt: TGTGCCAGCAGCACTACAGGGCCGGGGGGCACTGAAGCTTTCTTT; CDR3aa: CASSTTGPGGTEAFF
j_gene: TRBJ2-5; v_gene: TRBV29-1; abundance: few; d_gene: .; CDR3nt: TGCAGCGTTGATCCACAGGCGGTAACCCAAGAGACCCAGTACTTC; CDR3aa: CSVDPQAVTQETQYF
j_gene: TRBJ2-4; v_gene: TRBV5-4; abundance: .; d_gene: .; CDR3nt: TGTGCCAGCAGCTTTCCAGGCCCCGAAAACATTCAGTACTTC; CDR3aa: CASSFPGPENIQYF
j_gene: TRBJ1-4; v_gene: TRBV25-1; abundance: .; d_gene: .; CDR3nt: TGTGCCAGCAGTGATCCACAGGGTTCAACTAATGAAAAACTGTTTTTT; CDR3aa: CASSDPQGSTNEKLFF
j_gene: TRBJ2-7; v_gene: TRBV3-1/TRBV3-2; abundance: .; d_gene: .; CDR3nt: TGTGCCAGCAGCCAAGAAAAGGGGGAGGGAAGCTCCTACGAGCAGTACTTC; CDR3aa: CASSQEKGEGSSYEQYF
j_gene: TRBJ2-5; v_gene: TRBV14; abundance: .; d_gene: .; CDR3nt: TGTGCCAGCAGCCAAGGAGGGTTTTGGGAGACCCAGTACTTC; CDR3aa: CASSQGGFWETQYF
j_gene: TRBJ1-6; v_gene: TRBV12-3/TRBV12-4; abundance: .; d_gene: TRBD1; CDR3nt: TGTGCCAGCAGCTTCGGACAGGGTGCCCTCCACTTT; CDR3aa: CASSFGQGALHF
j_gene: TRBJ1-1; v_gene: TRBV12-3/TRBV12-4; abundance: .; d_gene: .; CDR3nt: TGTGCCAGCACCCTTGGAATGACTTTCTTT; CDR3aa: CASTLGMTFF
j_gene: TRBJ2-3; v_gene: TRBV24-1; abundance: .; d_gene: .; CDR3nt: TGTGCCACGGGACTTAACACAGATACGCAGTATTTT; CDR3aa: CATGLNTDTQYF
j_gene: TRBJ1-2; v_gene: TRBV24-1; abundance: .; d_gene: .; CDR3nt: TGTGCCACCAGTGATTTGTGGGGGTATGGCTACACCTTC; CDR3aa: CATSDLWGYGYTF
j_gene: TRBJ2-2; v_gene: TRBV9; abundance: .; d_gene: TRBD1; CDR3nt: TGTGCCAGCAGCGTAGCCACAGGGGACACCGGGGAGCTGTTTTTT; CDR3aa: CASSVATGDTGELFF
j_gene: TRBJ1-1; v_gene: TRBV7-2; abundance: .; d_gene: .; CDR3nt: TGTGCCAGCAGCTTATCCTGGGGGATCATGAACACTGAAGCTTTCTTT; CDR3aa: CASSLSWGIMNTEAFF
j_gene: TRBJ1-3; v_gene: TRBV7-6; abundance: .; d_gene: .; CDR3nt: TGTGCCAGCAGCTTAGTCTCCACTGGAAACACCATATATTTT; CDR3aa: CASSLVSTGNTIYF
j_gene: TRBJ1-1; v_gene: TRBV30; abundance: .; d_gene: .; CDR3nt: TGTGCCTGGAGTGTAGGTAGGAACACTGAAGCTTTCTTT; CDR3aa: CAWSVGRNTEAFF
j_gene: TRBJ1-2; v_gene: TRBV18; abundance: .; d_gene: TRBD1; CDR3nt: TGTGCCAGCTCACCTCGACAGGGACCCTCGGGGAGTGTATACTATGGCTACACCTTC; CDR3aa: CASSPRQGPSGSVYYGYTF
j_gene: TRBJ2-7; v_gene: TRBV3-1/TRBV3-2; abundance: .; d_gene: .; CDR3nt: TGTGCCAGCAGCCAAGATCTAGGCAACACCTACGAGCAGTACTTC; CDR3aa: CASSQDLGNTYEQYF
j_gene: TRBJ1-1; v_gene: TRBV19; abundance: .; d_gene: TRBD1; CDR3nt: TGTGCCAGTAGTCCAAACTGGGGACAGGGAAGTGAAGCTTTCTTT; CDR3aa: CASSPNWGQGSEAFF
j_gene: TRBJ2-2; v_gene: TRBV7-6; abundance: .; d_gene: TRBD1; CDR3nt: TGTGCCAGCAGCACGACAGGGGGCGTCGGGGAGCTGTTTTTT; CDR3aa: CASSTTGGVGELFF
j_gene: TRBJ1-3; v_gene: TRBV11-3; abundance: .; d_gene: TRBD1; CDR3nt: TGTGCCAGCAGCAGAAGGACAGGCTGGTCTGGAAACACCATATATTTT; CDR3aa: CASSRRTGWSGNTIYF
j_gene: TRBJ1-4; v_gene: TRBV7-9; abundance: once; d_gene: .; CDR3nt: TGTGCCAGCAGCCGATCACAGGGTTTGGAAAAACTGTTTTTT; CDR3aa: CASSRSQGLEKLFF
j_gene: TRBJ1-1; v_gene: TRBV5-6; abundance: .; d_gene: .; CDR3nt: TGTGCCAGCAGACCTGTGGACGGAAAGAACACTGAAGCTTTCTTT; CDR3aa: CASRPVDGKNTEAFF
j_gene: TRBJ2-1; v_gene: TRBV19; abundance: few; d_gene: .; CDR3nt: TGTGCCAGTAGTCCCCCTGGTTCTGCCTCCTACAATGAGCAGTTCTTC; CDR3aa: CASSPPGSASYNEQFF
j_gene: TRBJ1-5; v_gene: TRBV24-1; abundance: .; d_gene: .; CDR3nt: TGTGCCACCAGTGATTCTGACGGTAGCAATCAGCCCCAGCATTTT; CDR3aa: CATSDSDGSNQPQHF
j_gene: TRBJ1-2; v_gene: TRBV6-5; abundance: .; d_gene: TRBD1; CDR3nt: TGTGCCAGCAGTCTCGACAGGGGGTTTGGCTACACCTTC; CDR3aa: CASSLDRGFGYTF
j_gene: TRBJ1-1; v_gene: TRBV7-2; abundance: .; d_gene: .; CDR3nt: TGTGCCAGCAGCCCAGGGATTGGCACTGAAGCTTTCTTT; CDR3aa: CASSPGIGTEAFF
j_gene: TRBJ1-4; v_gene: TRBV12-3/TRBV12-4; abundance: .; d_gene: .; CDR3nt: TGTGCCAGCAGTTTAGATGGGGTAGAAAAACTGTTTTTT; CDR3aa: CASSLDGVEKLFF
j_gene: TRBJ1-1; v_gene: TRBV2; abundance: .; d_gene: .; CDR3nt: TGTGCCAGCAGCCCAGGGGAAGCTTTCTTT; CDR3aa: CASSPGEAFF
j_gene: TRBJ1-1; v_gene: TRBV13; abundance: .; d_gene: TRBD1; CDR3nt: TGTGCCAGCAGCCCGGAACAGGGGGGGGCTTTCTTT; CDR3aa: CASSPEQGGAFF
j_gene: TRBJ2-3; v_gene: TRBV2; abundance: .; d_gene: .; CDR3nt: TGTGCCAGCAGTGCCCTCGGCGGGTCCCGCACAGATACGCAGTATTTT; CDR3aa: CASSALGGSRTDTQYF
j_gene: TRBJ2-7; v_gene: TRBV27; abundance: .; d_gene: .; CDR3nt: TGTGCCAGCCGGGCATCCTACGAGCAGTACTTC; CDR3aa: CASRASYEQYF
j_gene: TRBJ2-3; v_gene: TRBV3-1/TRBV3-2; abundance: .; d_gene: TRBD2; CDR3nt: TGTGCCAGCAGCCATCCAACTAGCGGGAGGGCCGTCGATACGCAGTATTTT; CDR3aa: CASSHPTSGRAVDTQYF
j_gene: TRBJ2-7; v_gene: TRBV18; abundance: .; d_gene: TRBD1; CDR3nt: TGTGCCAGCTCACCGGGACAGGGGAGGCGCGAGCAGTACTTC; CDR3aa: CASSPGQGRREQYF
j_gene: TRBJ1-1; v_gene: TRBV27; abundance: once; d_gene: TRBD1; CDR3nt: TGTGCCAGCAGTGCTGACAGGGGTTGGAGGAACACTGAAGCTTTCTTT; CDR3aa: CASSADRGWRNTEAFF
j_gene: TRBJ2-5; v_gene: TRBV4-1; abundance: few; d_gene: .; CDR3nt: TGCGCCAGCAGCCCGTACCCAACAGGGTCGGGGGAGGAGACCCAGTACTTC; CDR3aa: CASSPYPTGSGEETQYF
j_gene: TRBJ1-1; v_gene: TRBV5-1; abundance: .; d_gene: TRBD1; CDR3nt: TGCGCCAGCAGCTTGGACAGGGGGCCAGTTGGAGCTTTCTTT; CDR3aa: CASSLDRGPVGAFF
j_gene: TRBJ1-6; v_gene: TRBV23-1; abundance: .; d_gene: .; CDR3nt: TGCGCCAGCAGTCAATCCCACCCCCCCCCGGGGACACCCCTCCACTTT; CDR3aa: CASSQSHPPPGTPLHF
j_gene: TRBJ2-1; v_gene: TRBV5-6; abundance: .; d_gene: .; CDR3nt: TGTGCCAGCAGCTTCCCGGCCGGATGGAGCTCCTACAATGAGCAGTTCTTC; CDR3aa: CASSFPAGWSSYNEQFF
j_gene: TRBJ2-5; v_gene: TRBV12-3/TRBV12-4; abundance: .; d_gene: .; CDR3nt: TGTGCCAGCAGTTTGACAGGGACCCAGTACTTC; CDR3aa: CASSLTGTQYF
j_gene: TRBJ2-1; v_gene: TRBV19; abundance: .; d_gene: .; CDR3nt: TGTGCCAGTAGTGGACGGCGGAGCTCCTACAATGAGCAGTTCTTC; CDR3aa: CASSGRRSSYNEQFF